Sequencing of this TCR beta chain was carried out in a study of cytomegalovirus exposure and HLA in healthy donors (dated by TCRdb to 2016 to 2017). Concerning the study at large: The approximately 710 repertoires of the first cohort and the roughly 120 validation repertoires were produced on the same platform, according to a later analysis. The study aimed to test whether signatures of past pathogen exposure could be identified by cataloging public T cell receptors. A separate validation cohort of 100 to 150 different subjects was used in addition to the roughly 700-subject first cohort. The study combined high-throughput TCR immunosequencing, statistical association of individual TCRs with disease status, and machine learning to predict cytomegalovirus infection status.

The receptor library was made with the immunoSEQ multiplex PCR assay. The authors processed their data as follows. A statistical classification framework was built for diagnosing cytomegalovirus status from the catalog of TCR beta chain sequences. TCRdb re-hosts the immuneACCESS table, in-frame sequences only. Its copies lack some clones; in the studies checked, an unresolved V gene accounts for under half of them, and the cause for the rest is not known. V and J calls and clone size follow that table, whereas D and trimming were derived from the DNA. The sample profile shows roughly 150,000 clones; approximately 94% of them were found once. Less than 2% of the sample is held by the ten biggest clonotypes. What the research found in general, with its limitations: In the study, approximately 150 TCR beta chains were listed as associated with cytomegalovirus. According to the authors, the approach could potentially be generalized to other disease states and immunological phenotypes. A few of the identified cytomegalovirus-associated TCR beta chains were confirmed in vitro to be specific for cytomegalovirus antigens. While some public TCRs were present in many individuals, most TCR sequences turned up only very rarely across donors. A later analysis lacked HLA typing for the validation cohort, so it scored co-occurrence in that cohort across all 110 or so repertoires. Cytomegalovirus status was reported to be diagnosed by the classifier with high specificity and sensitivity in both the original and validation cohorts. In a later analysis, TCRs clustered in the first cohort were found to also tend to co-occur in the 120 or so validation repertoires, with over 90% of cluster scores above 0.

The CDR3 goes from the cysteine to the phenylalanine over 15 residues. The DNA shown is the 45-base CDR3, in frame from base 1. A distance of 12 bases separates the germline ends of V and J, which lose 1 base and 0 bases respectively. The germline V gene (reference sequence) gives CDR1 as GTSNPN and CDR2 as SVGIG. With respect to this clone: It lacks a known antigen. Base-call qualities are not available, and no considerably larger clone is one nucleotide away.

Separate from the roughly 650-subject first cohort, the validation cohort of 90 to 150 subjects was the group to which the donors belonged. Sequencing input: PBMCs. The TCR originated in a man aged 18 to 30 in good health and CMV-seropositive. The rearrangement combines TRBV30 with TRBJ1-1; the D segment could be TRBD1, given 5 matching bases. The nucleotide sequence reads TGTGCCTGGAGTGCAGGGCGTCCGTTGAACACTGAAGCTTTCTTT. Translated, it gives CAWSAGRPLNTEAFF.